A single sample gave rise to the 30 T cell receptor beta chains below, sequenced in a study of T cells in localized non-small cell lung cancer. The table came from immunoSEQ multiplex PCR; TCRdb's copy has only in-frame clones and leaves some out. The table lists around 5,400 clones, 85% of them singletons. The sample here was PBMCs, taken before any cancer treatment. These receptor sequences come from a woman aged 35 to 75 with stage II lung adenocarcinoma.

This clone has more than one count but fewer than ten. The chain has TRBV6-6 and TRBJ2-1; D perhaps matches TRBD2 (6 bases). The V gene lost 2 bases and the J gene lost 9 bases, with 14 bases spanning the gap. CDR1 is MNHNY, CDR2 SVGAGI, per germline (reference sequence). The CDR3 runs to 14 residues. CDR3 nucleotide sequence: TGTGCCAGCAGTTACGGGACTCTTCACAGTGAGCAGTTCTTC. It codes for CASSYGTLHSEQFF.

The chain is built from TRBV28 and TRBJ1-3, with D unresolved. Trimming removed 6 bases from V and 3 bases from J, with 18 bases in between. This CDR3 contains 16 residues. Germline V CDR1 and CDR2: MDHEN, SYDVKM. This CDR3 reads CASSQPRRASGNTIYF. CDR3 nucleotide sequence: TGTGCCAGCAGCCAACCGAGGAGGGCAAGTGGAAACACCATATATTTT.

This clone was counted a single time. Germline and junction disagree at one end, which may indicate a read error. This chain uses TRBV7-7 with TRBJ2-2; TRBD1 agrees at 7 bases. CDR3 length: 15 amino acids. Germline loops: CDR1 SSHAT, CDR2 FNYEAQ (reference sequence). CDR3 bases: TGTGCTAGCAGCCCCACAGGGGTTGGGACCGGGGAGCTGTTTTTT. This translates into CASSPTGVGTGELFF.

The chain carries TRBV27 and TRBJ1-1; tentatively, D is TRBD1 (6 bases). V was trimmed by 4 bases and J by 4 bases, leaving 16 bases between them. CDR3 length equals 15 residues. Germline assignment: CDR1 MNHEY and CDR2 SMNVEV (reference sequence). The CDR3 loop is CASSYPGAGATEAFF. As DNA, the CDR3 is TGTGCCAGCAGTTATCCCGGGGCAGGGGCCACTGAAGCTTTCTTT.

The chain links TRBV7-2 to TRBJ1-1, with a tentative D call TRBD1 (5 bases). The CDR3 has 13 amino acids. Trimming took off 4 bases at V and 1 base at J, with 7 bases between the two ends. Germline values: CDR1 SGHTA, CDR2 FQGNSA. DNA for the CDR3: TGTGCCAGCAGCTCCGGGGGGAACACTGAAGCTTTCTTT. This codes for CASSSGGNTEAFF. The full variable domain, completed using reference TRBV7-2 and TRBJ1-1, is GAGVSQSPSNKVTEKGKDVELRCDPISGHTALYWYRQSLGQGLEFLIYFQGNSAPDKSGLPSDRFSAERTGGSVSTLTIQRTQQEDSAVYLCASSSGGNTEAFFGQGTRLTVV.

The CDR3 DNA reads TGCAGCGTTGATTTGACTCATATGATAACTGAAGCTTTCTTT. This encodes CSVDLTHMITEAFF. The rearrangement uses TRBV29-1 and TRBJ1-1; D is unclear. Germline loops: CDR1 SQVTM, CDR2 ANQGSEA. V was shortened by 3 bases and J by 5 bases, with 16 bases between the two germline ends. The length of the CDR3 is 14 residues.

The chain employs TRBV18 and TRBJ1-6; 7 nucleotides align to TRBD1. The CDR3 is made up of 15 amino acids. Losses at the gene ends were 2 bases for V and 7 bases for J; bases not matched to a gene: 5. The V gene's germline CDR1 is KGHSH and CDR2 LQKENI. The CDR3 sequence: CASSPSGGENSPLHF. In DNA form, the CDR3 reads TGTGCCAGCTCACCATCAGGGGGAGAGAATTCACCCCTCCACTTT.

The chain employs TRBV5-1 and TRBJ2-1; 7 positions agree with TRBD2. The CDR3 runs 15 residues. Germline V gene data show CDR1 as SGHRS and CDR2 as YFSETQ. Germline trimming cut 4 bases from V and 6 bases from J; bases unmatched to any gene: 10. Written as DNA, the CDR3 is TGCGCCAGCAGCGACCCCGGGGGGAGGCGCAATGAGCAGTTCTTC. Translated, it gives CASSDPGGRRNEQFF.

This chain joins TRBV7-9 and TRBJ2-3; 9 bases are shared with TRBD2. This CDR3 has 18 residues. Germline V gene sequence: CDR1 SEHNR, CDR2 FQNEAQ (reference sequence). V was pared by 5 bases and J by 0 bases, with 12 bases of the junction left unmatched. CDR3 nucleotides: TGTGCCAGCAGCCGACGCGGGGGGGCCGCTCGTAGCACAGATACGCAGTATTTT. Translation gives CASSRRGGAARSTDTQYF.

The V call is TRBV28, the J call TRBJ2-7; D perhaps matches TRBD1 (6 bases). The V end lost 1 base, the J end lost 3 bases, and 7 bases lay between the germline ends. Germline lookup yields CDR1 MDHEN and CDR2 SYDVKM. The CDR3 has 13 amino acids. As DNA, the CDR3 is TGTGCCAGCAGTTTATTCAGGGGCTACGAGCAGTACTTC. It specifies CASSLFRGYEQYF.

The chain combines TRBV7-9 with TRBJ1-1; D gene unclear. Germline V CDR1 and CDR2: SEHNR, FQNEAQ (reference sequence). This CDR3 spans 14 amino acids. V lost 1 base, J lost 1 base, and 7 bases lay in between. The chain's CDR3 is CASSLEGRNTEAFF. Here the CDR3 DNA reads TGTGCCAGCAGCTTAGAGGGAAGGAACACTGAAGCTTTCTTT.

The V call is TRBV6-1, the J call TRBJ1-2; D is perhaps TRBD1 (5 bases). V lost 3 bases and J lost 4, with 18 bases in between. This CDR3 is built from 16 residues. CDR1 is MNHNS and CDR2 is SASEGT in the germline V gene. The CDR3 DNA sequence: TGTGCCAGCAGTGAGGGGCAGGGAGCGGATCCCTATGGCTACACCTTC. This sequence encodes CASSEGQGADPYGYTF.

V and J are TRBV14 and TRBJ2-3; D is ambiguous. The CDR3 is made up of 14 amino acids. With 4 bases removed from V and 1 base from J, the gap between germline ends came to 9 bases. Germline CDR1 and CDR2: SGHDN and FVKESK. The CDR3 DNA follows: TGTGCCAGCAGCCCCTTGGACGGCACAGATACGCAGTATTTT. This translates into CASSPLDGTDTQYF.

CDR3 DNA: TGTGCCAGCAGCTTGGACCCGCGGTCCTACGAGCAGTACTTC. Residues: CASSLDPRSYEQYF. This chain links TRBV5-5 with TRBJ2-7; no firm D call. The germline V gene has CDR1 SGHKS and CDR2 YYEKEE (reference sequence). This CDR3 is built from 14 residues. V dropped 0 bases and J dropped 1 base, with 8 bases sitting between them.

Here the CDR3 DNA reads TGTGCCAGCAGATTGCACAGGAGTAACTATGGCTACACCTTC. It is translated as CASRLHRSNYGYTF. The chain has TRBV7-3 and TRBJ1-2, with D possibly TRBD1 on 5 matching bases. Per the germline V gene, CDR1 is SGHTA and CDR2 is FQGTGA. This CDR3 is built from 14 residues. V lost 6 bases and J lost 1, with 12 bases in between.

Here the CDR3 reads CASSLADRVAFF. DNA for the CDR3: TGTGCCAGCAGCTTGGCGGACAGGGTAGCTTTCTTT. The chain has TRBV5-6 and TRBJ1-1, with 8 bases matching TRBD1. This CDR3 is 12 amino acids long. CDR1 and CDR2 (germline): SGHDT, YYEEEE. V was clipped by 0 bases and J by 10 bases; unmatched bases: 2.

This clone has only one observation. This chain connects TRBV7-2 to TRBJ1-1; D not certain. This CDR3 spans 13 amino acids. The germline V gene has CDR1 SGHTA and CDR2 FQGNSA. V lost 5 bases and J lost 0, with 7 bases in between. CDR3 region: CASSLGMNTEAFF. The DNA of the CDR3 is TGTGCCAGCAGCCTGGGAATGAACACTGAAGCTTTCTTT.

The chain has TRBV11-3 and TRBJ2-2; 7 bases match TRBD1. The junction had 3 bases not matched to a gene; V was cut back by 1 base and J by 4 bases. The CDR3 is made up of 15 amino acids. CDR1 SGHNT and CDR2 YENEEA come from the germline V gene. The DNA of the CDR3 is TGTGCCAGCAGCTTAGCAGGGGGAATCACCGGGGAGCTGTTTTTT. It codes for CASSLAGGITGELFF.

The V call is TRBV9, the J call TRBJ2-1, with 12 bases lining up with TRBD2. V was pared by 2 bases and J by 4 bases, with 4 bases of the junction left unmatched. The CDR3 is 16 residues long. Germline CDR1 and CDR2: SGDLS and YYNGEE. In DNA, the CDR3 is TGTGCCAGCAGCGTGACTAGCGGGAGAAAGTACAATGAGCAGTTCTTC. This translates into CASSVTSGRKYNEQFF.

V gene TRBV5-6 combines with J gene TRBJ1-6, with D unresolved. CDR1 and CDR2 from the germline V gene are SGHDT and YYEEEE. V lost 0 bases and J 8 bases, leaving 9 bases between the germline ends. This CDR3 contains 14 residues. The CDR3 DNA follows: TGTGCCAGCAGCTTGGTAGGACTTGATTCACCCCTCCACTTT. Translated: CASSLVGLDSPLHF.

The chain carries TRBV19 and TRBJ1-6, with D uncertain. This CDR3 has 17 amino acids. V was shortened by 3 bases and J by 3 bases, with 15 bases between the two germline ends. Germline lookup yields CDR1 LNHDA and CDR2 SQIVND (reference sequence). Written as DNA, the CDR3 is TGTGCCAGTAGTATCGGGTCAGGATCCTACTATAATTCACCCCTCCACTTT. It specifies CASSIGSGSYYNSPLHF.

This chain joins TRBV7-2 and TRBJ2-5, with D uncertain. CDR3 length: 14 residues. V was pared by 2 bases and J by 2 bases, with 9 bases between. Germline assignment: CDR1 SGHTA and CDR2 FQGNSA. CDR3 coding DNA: TGTGCCAGCAGCTTAATGCAGAATCAAGAGACCCAGTACTTC. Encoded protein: CASSLMQNQETQYF.

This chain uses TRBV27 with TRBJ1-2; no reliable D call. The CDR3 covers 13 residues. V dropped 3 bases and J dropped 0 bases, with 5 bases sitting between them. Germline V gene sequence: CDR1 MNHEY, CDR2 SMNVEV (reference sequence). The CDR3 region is CASSFRANYGYTF. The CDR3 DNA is TGTGCCAGCAGTTTCCGTGCTAACTATGGCTACACCTTC.

The CDR3 DNA follows: TGTGCCAGCAGCCCTCTCGCACCGGGACAGCACTCGATCAATCAGCCCCAGCATTTT. It is translated as CASSPLAPGQHSINQPQHF. The chain links TRBV27 to TRBJ1-5, with 7 bases lining up with TRBD1. This CDR3 has 19 amino acids. The V gene end was trimmed by 6 bases and the J gene end by 3 bases; junction bases not matched to a gene: 20. Per the germline V gene, CDR1 is MNHEY and CDR2 is SMNVEV (reference sequence).

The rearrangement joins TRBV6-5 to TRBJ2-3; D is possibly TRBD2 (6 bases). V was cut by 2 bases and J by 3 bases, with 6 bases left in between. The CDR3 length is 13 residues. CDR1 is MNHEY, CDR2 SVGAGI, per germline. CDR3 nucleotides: TGTGCCAGCAGTTACCGGGAGACAGATACGCAGTATTTT. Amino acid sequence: CASSYRETDTQYF.

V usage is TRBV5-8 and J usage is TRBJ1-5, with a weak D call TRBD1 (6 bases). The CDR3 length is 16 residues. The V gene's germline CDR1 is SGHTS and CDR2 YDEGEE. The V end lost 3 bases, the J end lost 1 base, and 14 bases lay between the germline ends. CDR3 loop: CASSSLQGRSNQPQHF. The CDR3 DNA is TGTGCCAGCAGCTCCCTCCAGGGGAGGAGCAATCAGCCCCAGCATTTT.

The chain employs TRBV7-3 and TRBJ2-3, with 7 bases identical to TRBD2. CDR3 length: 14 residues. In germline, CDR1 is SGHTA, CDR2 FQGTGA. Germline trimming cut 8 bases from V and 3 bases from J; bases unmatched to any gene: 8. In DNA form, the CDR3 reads TGTGCCAGCGGTTTGCAGGGAGGGACAGATACGCAGTATTTT. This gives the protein CASGLQGGTDTQYF.

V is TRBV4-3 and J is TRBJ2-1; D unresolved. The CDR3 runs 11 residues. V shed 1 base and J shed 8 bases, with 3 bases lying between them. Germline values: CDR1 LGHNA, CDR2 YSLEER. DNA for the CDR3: TGCGCCAGCAGCCAAGGTGATGAGCAGTTCTTC. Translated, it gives CASSQGDEQFF.

CDR3 DNA sequence: TGTGCCAGCAGTTCATCCGGGACAGCGAATGAGCAGTTCTTC. Its protein is CASSSSGTANEQFF. The chain has TRBV28 and TRBJ2-1; 7 nucleotides match TRBD1. Germline values: CDR1 MDHEN, CDR2 SYDVKM. V lost 4 bases to trimming and J lost 7 bases; unmatched junction nucleotides: 7. The CDR3 totals 14 residues.

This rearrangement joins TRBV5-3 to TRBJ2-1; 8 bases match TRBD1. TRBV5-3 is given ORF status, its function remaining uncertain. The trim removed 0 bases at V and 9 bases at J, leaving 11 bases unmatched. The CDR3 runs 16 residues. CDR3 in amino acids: CARSLDGRGLIAEQFF. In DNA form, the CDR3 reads TGTGCCAGAAGCTTGGATGGCAGGGGGCTTATCGCTGAGCAGTTCTTC.